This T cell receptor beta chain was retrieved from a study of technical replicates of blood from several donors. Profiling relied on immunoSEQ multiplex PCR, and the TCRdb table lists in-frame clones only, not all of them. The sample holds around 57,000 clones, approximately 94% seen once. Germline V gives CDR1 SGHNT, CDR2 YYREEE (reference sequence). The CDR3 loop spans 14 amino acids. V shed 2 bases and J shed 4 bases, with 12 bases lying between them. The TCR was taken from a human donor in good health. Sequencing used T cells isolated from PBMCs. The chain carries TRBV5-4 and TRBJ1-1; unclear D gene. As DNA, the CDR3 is TGTGCCAGCAGCTTCCTGGAGCGGATCACTGAAGCTTTCTTT. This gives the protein CASSFLERITEAFF.